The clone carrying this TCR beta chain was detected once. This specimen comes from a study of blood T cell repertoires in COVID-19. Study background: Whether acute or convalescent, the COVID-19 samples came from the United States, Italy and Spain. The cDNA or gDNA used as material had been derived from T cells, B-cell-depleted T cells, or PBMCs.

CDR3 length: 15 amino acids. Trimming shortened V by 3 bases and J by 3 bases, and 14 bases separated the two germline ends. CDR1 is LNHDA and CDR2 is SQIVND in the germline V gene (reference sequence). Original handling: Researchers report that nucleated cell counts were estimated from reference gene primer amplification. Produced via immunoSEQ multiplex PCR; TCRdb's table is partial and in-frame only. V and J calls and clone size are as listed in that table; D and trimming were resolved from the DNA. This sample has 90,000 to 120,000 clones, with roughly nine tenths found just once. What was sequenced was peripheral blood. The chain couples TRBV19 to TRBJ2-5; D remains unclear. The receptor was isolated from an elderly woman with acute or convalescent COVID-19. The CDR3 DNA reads TGTGCCAGTAGTATTGTGGCAGGTTCTAAAGAGACCCAGTACTTC. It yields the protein CASSIVAGSKETQYF.